These T cell receptor beta chains were read from a single sample in a study of T cell responses to AZD1222 COVID-19 vaccine. Clones were read by immunoSEQ multiplex PCR, and TCRdb kept only the in-frame ones, dropping some. This table has 150,000 or so clones, 92% appearing once. The specimen was peripheral blood, collected 28 days after the second AZD1222 dose. Receptors originate from an adult who received the AZD1222 COVID-19 vaccine. Both conserved end residues are part of each CDR3.

CDR3: CASSPTTSGPHLGNEQFF; J: TRBJ2-1; V: TRBV5-1
CDR3: CASSVNPTGGYNQPQHF; J: TRBJ1-5; V: TRBV5-1
CDR3: CATTGTPFYGYTF; J: TRBJ1-2; V: TRBV10-3
CDR3: CASSNSGELFF; J: TRBJ2-2; V: TRBV13
CDR3: CASSQRDSSYEQYF; J: TRBJ2-7; V: TRBV4-1
CDR3: CASSFGTGTTNEKLFF; J: TRBJ1-4; V: TRBV5-1
CDR3: CASSLAENGYTF; J: TRBJ1-2; V: TRBV7-9
CDR3: CASSVTANYGYTF; J: TRBJ1-2; V: TRBV11-2
CDR3: CASSPGAGVGQPQHF; J: TRBJ1-5; V: TRBV18
CDR3: CASSVDNGGFLGYTF; J: TRBJ1-2; V: TRBV9
CDR3: CASSPPGTDTQYF; J: TRBJ2-3; V: TRBV6-5
CDR3: CASRGTSGGAQYF; J: TRBJ2-5; V: TRBV2
CDR3: CASSSLGGFSTEAFF; J: TRBJ1-1; V: TRBV5-1
CDR3: CASSLVFGGVDEKLFF; J: TRBJ1-4; V: TRBV5-1
CDR3: CASSSMDPEAFF; J: TRBJ1-1; V: TRBV7-9
CDR3: CASSVESNTEAFF; J: TRBJ1-1; V: TRBV9
CDR3: CASSIGRDTGELFF; J: TRBJ2-2; V: TRBV19
CDR3: CASSLPRGHPYGYGYTF; J: TRBJ1-2; V: TRBV5-1
CDR3: CASNRDGNTEAFF; J: TRBJ1-1; V: TRBV2
CDR3: CASSFPGTGGTGELFF; J: TRBJ2-2; V: TRBV12-1